The 28 T cell receptor beta chains below were found in one sample sequenced in a study of PD-1 and CTLA-4 blockade in melanoma. Profiling relied on immunoSEQ multiplex PCR, and the TCRdb table lists in-frame clones only, not all of them. The table has tens of thousands of clones, about 89% seen once. The sample in question was CD8+ T cells from peripheral blood, obtained before anti-PD-1 treatment. Every receptor here comes from a human donor with melanoma.

This clone was observed a single time. Other DNA sequences from this sample encode an identical CDR3 as well. The CDR3 is CAISDPPNTEAFF. Written as DNA, the CDR3 is TGTGCCATCAGTGACCCGCCGAACACTGAAGCTTTCTTT. The chain joins TRBV10-3 to TRBJ1-1; no definite D call. CDR3 size: 13 residues. V was shortened by 3 bases and J by 1 base, with 6 bases between the two germline ends. The germline V gene encodes CDR1 ENHRY and CDR2 SYGVKD.

DNA of the CDR3: TGTGCCAGCAGTTTGGCCGACAGGGGCGGTGAAAAACTGTTTTTT. Translation gives CASSLADRGGEKLFF. J is TRBJ1-4 and V is TRBV28; 8 bases are a match to TRBD1. The junction had 7 bases not matched to a gene; V was cut back by 3 bases and J by 7 bases. The CDR3 extends over 15 amino acids. Germline V CDR1 and CDR2: MDHEN, SYDVKM.

This clone has just one count. The rearrangement links TRBV18 to TRBJ2-3, with TRBD1 identical over 7 bases. The ends lost 3 bases at V and 3 bases at J; junction bases unmatched: 3. CDR1 is KGHSH and CDR2 is LQKENI in the germline V gene. The CDR3 runs 14 residues. CDR3 nucleotides: TGTGCCAGCTCACCGGCGACAGGGACAGATACGCAGTATTTT. Amino acids: CASSPATGTDTQYF. The full variable domain, its missing parts supplied by reference TRBV18 and TRBJ2-3, is NAGVMQNPRHLVRRRGQEARLRCSPMKGHSHVYWYRQLPEEGLKFMVYLQKENIIDESGMPKERFSAEFPKEGPSILRIQQVVRGDSAAYFCASSPATGTDTQYFGPGTRLTVL.

V usage is TRBV30 and J usage is TRBJ1-1, with D possibly being TRBD1 (6 bases). V was pared by 0 bases and J by 7 bases, with 9 bases between. The germline CDR1 and CDR2 sequences are GTSNPN and SVGIG (reference sequence). The CDR3 runs to 12 residues. CDR3 nucleotides: TGTGCCTGGAGTGTACGGACAGATGAAGCTTTCTTT. It yields the protein CAWSVRTDEAFF.

The chain carries TRBV19 and TRBJ1-1; D unresolved. V was clipped by 2 bases and J by 1 base, with 5 bases between them. CDR1 is LNHDA and CDR2 is SQIVND in the germline V gene (reference sequence). This CDR3 is built from 13 residues. CDR3 in amino acids: CASSIRQNTEAFF. DNA for the CDR3: TGTGCCAGTAGTATAAGGCAGAACACTGAAGCTTTCTTT. The full variable domain, with the rest looked up from reference TRBV19 and TRBJ1-1, is DGGITQSPKYLFRKEGQNVTLSCEQNLNHDAMYWYRQDPGQGLRLIYYSQIVNDFQKGDIAEGYSVSREKKESFPLTVTSAQKNPTAFYLCASSIRQNTEAFFGQGTRLTVV.

The rearrangement joins TRBV7-9 to TRBJ2-7; no firm D call. The germline gives CDR1 SEHNR, CDR2 FQNEAQ (reference sequence). The V gene lost 0 bases and the J gene lost 4 bases, with 10 bases spanning the gap. The CDR3 covers 14 residues. CDR3 sequence reads: CASSLAQTSYEQYF. CDR3 nucleotide sequence: TGTGCCAGCAGCTTAGCTCAGACTTCGTACGAGCAGTACTTC.

J is TRBJ1-2 and V is TRBV28; unclear D gene. This CDR3 contains 16 residues. V lost 2 bases and J lost 7, with 20 bases in between. In germline, CDR1 is MDHEN, CDR2 SYDVKM. The CDR3 spells CASSLMSPVSSGGYTF. The CDR3 DNA sequence: TGTGCCAGCAGTTTAATGTCCCCTGTATCAAGTGGTGGCTACACCTTC.

The DNA for the CDR3 is TGTGCCACCAGGAAGAAGCTAGGGGGAGGGAACACTGAAGCTTTCTTT. This sequence encodes CATRKKLGGGNTEAFF. The chain links TRBV28 to TRBJ1-1, with D perhaps TRBD1 (6 bases). Germline values: CDR1 MDHEN, CDR2 SYDVKM. Between the trimmed V and J ends, which lost 10 bases and 1 base, there was a span of 22 bases. The CDR3 has 16 amino acids. Full variable domain (rest looked up from reference TRBV28 and TRBJ1-1): DVKVTQSSRYLVKRTGEKVFLECVQDMDHENMFWYRQDPGLGLRLIYFSYDVKMKEKGDIPEGYSVSREKKERFSLILESASTNQTSMYLCATRKKLGGGNTEAFFGQGTRLTVV.

The chain is built from TRBV19 and TRBJ2-1; 7 nucleotides line up with TRBD1. With V trimmed by 4 bases and J by 0 bases, 6 bases remained unmatched. This CDR3 comprises 16 residues. Germline V lookup: CDR1 LNHDA, CDR2 SQIVND (reference sequence). This CDR3 reads CASSTPTGISYNEQFF. The CDR3 DNA reads TGTGCCAGTAGTACCCCGACAGGGATCTCCTACAATGAGCAGTTCTTC.

The V gene is TRBV6-5, the J gene TRBJ1-2, with D uncertain. Germline V lookup: CDR1 MNHEY, CDR2 SVGAGI. Trimming took 1 base from V and 3 from J, leaving 12 bases between them. CDR3 length: 15 residues. CDR3 DNA: TGTGCCAGCAGTTACTTACTGGAGAAACACTATGGCTACACCTTC. Translating gives CASSYLLEKHYGYTF.

The chain is built from TRBV7-9 and TRBJ2-3; D unresolved. Trimming left V 1 base short and J 0 bases short, with 11 bases between. This CDR3 spans 16 amino acids. Germline V CDR1 and CDR2: SEHNR, FQNEAQ (reference sequence). The CDR3 coding sequence is TGTGCCAGCAGCTTAGAATTGGCTTCTAGCACAGATACGCAGTATTTT. This encodes CASSLELASSTDTQYF.

The J gene is TRBJ1-2, the V gene TRBV5-8, with D perhaps TRBD1 (5 bases). The V gene's germline CDR1 is SGHTS and CDR2 YDEGEE. V lost 0 bases to trimming and J lost 3 bases, with 12 bases between them. The CDR3 loop spans 15 amino acids. CDR3 protein: CASSLAEDTYYGYTF. The CDR3 DNA sequence: TGTGCCAGCAGCTTGGCCGAGGACACCTACTATGGCTACACCTTC.

The J gene is TRBJ1-6, the V gene TRBV19; 7 nucleotides align to TRBD1. Germline CDR1 is LNHDA and CDR2 is SQIVND (reference sequence). CDR3 length equals 10 residues. Losses at the gene ends were 8 bases for V and 15 bases for J; bases not matched to a gene: 4. Here the CDR3 reads CASSGTDLHF. CDR3 DNA: TGTGCCAGTTCCGGGACAGACCTCCACTTT. Full variable domain (remainder filled in from reference TRBV19 and TRBJ1-6): DGGITQSPKYLFRKEGQNVTLSCEQNLNHDAMYWYRQDPGQGLRLIYYSQIVNDFQKGDIAEGYSVSREKKESFPLTVTSAQKNPTAFYLCASSGTDLHFGNGTRLTVT.

The rearrangement links TRBV7-9 to TRBJ2-2; D gene ambiguous. The germline V and J ends were trimmed by 7 bases and 5 bases, with 11 bases remaining between them. The CDR3 extends over 13 amino acids. Germline V lookup: CDR1 SEHNR, CDR2 FQNEAQ (reference sequence). As DNA, the CDR3 is TGTGCCAGCAAGCTTCCAGCTACCGGGGAGCTGTTTTTT. Protein: CASKLPATGELFF.

This clone showed up just a few times. The chain has TRBV5-1 and TRBJ2-7; D uncertain. V was pared by 0 bases and J by 3 bases, with 10 bases between. Germline V gene data show CDR1 as SGHRS and CDR2 as YFSETQ. The CDR3 covers 14 residues. The CDR3 sequence: CASSLEGGDYEQYF. Here the CDR3 DNA reads TGCGCCAGCAGCTTGGAAGGCGGAGACTACGAGCAGTACTTC.

This CDR3 is CASRVGDAGAAYNEQFF. CDR3 nucleotide sequence: TGTGCCAGCAGGGTGGGTGATGCGGGAGCTGCCTACAATGAGCAGTTCTTC. The chain joins TRBV9 to TRBJ2-1; 7 positions match TRBD2. Trimming removed 5 bases from V and 2 bases from J; junction bases left unmatched: 13. CDR1 is SGDLS and CDR2 is YYNGEE in the germline V gene. This CDR3 is 17 amino acids long.

The genes are TRBV19 and TRBJ2-3; the D gene is possibly TRBD2 (5 bases). Germline-derived CDR1 and CDR2 are LNHDA and SQIVND (reference sequence). The CDR3 has 14 residues. The V end lost 5 bases, the J end lost 2 bases, and 11 bases lay between the germline ends. CDR3 sequence (DNA): TGTGCCAGTAGTGTTGGCGGGTTCACAGATACGCAGTATTTT. Translation gives CASSVGGFTDTQYF. Based on the CDR3 plus reference TRBV19 and TRBJ2-3, the full variable domain is DGGITQSPKYLFRKEGQNVTLSCEQNLNHDAMYWYRQDPGQGLRLIYYSQIVNDFQKGDIAEGYSVSREKKESFPLTVTSAQKNPTAFYLCASSVGGFTDTQYFGPGTRLTVL.

This clone was recorded only once. The rearrangement joins TRBV11-2 to TRBJ1-2; the D gene is possibly TRBD1 (6 bases). The CDR3 contains 15 residues. Trimming took 4 bases from V and 5 from J, leaving 17 bases between them. From germline, CDR1 is SGHAT and CDR2 FQNNGV. The CDR3 is CASSSTGTIFYGYTF. The CDR3 bases are TGTGCCAGCAGCTCGACAGGCACCATTTTTTATGGCTACACCTTC.

This clone appeared a single time. The chain recombines TRBV7-9 with TRBJ1-1, with 11 bases aligning to TRBD1. Germline-derived CDR1 and CDR2 are SEHNR and FQNEAQ (reference sequence). The CDR3 is 15 residues long. The trim removed 4 bases at V and 3 bases at J, leaving 4 bases unmatched. CDR3 protein: CASSWDRGKDTEAFF. The DNA of the CDR3 is TGTGCCAGCAGCTGGGACAGGGGGAAGGACACTGAAGCTTTCTTT.

V and J are TRBV29-1 and TRBJ2-5; 8 bases line up with TRBD2. Trimming at V came to 6 bases and at J to 0 bases, leaving 18 bases not matched to a gene. The germline gives CDR1 SQVTM, CDR2 ANQGSEA. There are 18 residues in the CDR3. The CDR3 DNA is TGCAGCGTCCTAAGCCGCGGGGGGTCTTATAAGTACCAAGAGACCCAGTACTTC. Its translation is CSVLSRGGSYKYQETQYF. Filled out from reference TRBV29-1 and TRBJ2-5, the complete variable domain reads SAVISQKPSRDICQRGTSLTIQCQVDSQVTMMFWYRQQPGQSLTLIATANQGSEATYESGFVIDKFPISRPNLTFSTLTVSNMSPEDSSIYLCSVLSRGGSYKYQETQYFGPGTRLLVL.

The chain is built from TRBV7-9 and TRBJ2-4, with a possible D match to TRBD1 (6 bases). The germline V gene encodes CDR1 SEHNR and CDR2 FQNEAQ (reference sequence). The CDR3 has 16 amino acids. V dropped 4 bases and J dropped 0 bases, with 13 bases sitting between them. The CDR3 coding sequence is TGTGCCAGCAGCTCTTACAGGGCTGTAGCCAAAAACATTCAGTACTTC. Translation gives CASSSYRAVAKNIQYF.

This sequence joins TRBV2 and TRBJ1-2; D unclear. This CDR3 has 14 amino acids. Germline CDR1 reads SNHLY; CDR2 reads FYNNEI. The V end lost 3 bases, the J end lost 1 base, and 9 bases lay between the germline ends. The CDR3 spells CASSDPGINYGYTF. DNA of the CDR3: TGTGCCAGCAGTGATCCGGGGATTAACTATGGCTACACCTTC.

This rearrangement joins TRBV13 to TRBJ1-1, with 8 bases aligning to TRBD1. CDR3 length equals 16 residues. After removal of 2 bases from V and 0 bases from J, the junction contained 5 bases not matched to a gene. Germline V CDR1 and CDR2: PRHDT, FYEKMQ (reference sequence). The CDR3 coding sequence is TGTGCCAGCAGCTTACAGGGGGCTCCCATGAACACTGAAGCTTTCTTT. It codes for CASSLQGAPMNTEAFF.

V gene TRBV30 combines with J gene TRBJ2-3; 8 bases are a match to TRBD2. With 1 base clipped from V and 1 base from J, the junction kept 4 bases outside the gene matches. This CDR3 comprises 15 residues. Germline values: CDR1 GTSNPN, CDR2 SVGIG (reference sequence). The CDR3 DNA reads TGTGCCTGGAGTGCGGGTAGCGGGGGCACAGATACGCAGTATTTT. Amino acids: CAWSAGSGGTDTQYF.

The chain carries TRBV6-5 and TRBJ1-1, with D perhaps matching TRBD1 (5 bases). The CDR3 is 13 residues long. Germline-derived CDR1 and CDR2 are MNHEY and SVGAGI. V was trimmed by 2 bases and J by 3 bases, leaving 7 bases between them. The CDR3: CASSYGGDTEAFF. Here the CDR3 DNA reads TGTGCCAGCAGTTACGGGGGGGACACTGAAGCTTTCTTT.

This sequence joins TRBV7-9 and TRBJ2-5; 10 nucleotides line up with TRBD1. CDR3 length: 14 residues. With 5 bases clipped from V and 2 bases from J, the junction kept 2 bases outside the gene matches. Germline-derived CDR1 and CDR2 are SEHNR and FQNEAQ (reference sequence). This chain's CDR3 is CASSTGQGQETQYF. CDR3 coding DNA: TGTGCCAGCAGCACGGGACAGGGGCAAGAGACCCAGTACTTC.

The chain combines TRBV12-3 or TRBV12-4 with TRBJ2-1, with D unclear. Trimming removed 4 bases at V and 8 bases at J, with 9 bases between. CDR3 length equals 12 residues. The CDR3 region is CASSYTIDEQFF. The CDR3 nucleotides are TGTGCCAGCAGTTACACCATCGATGAGCAGTTCTTC.

The chain has TRBV4-1 and TRBJ2-1; D is possibly TRBD1 (5 bases). This CDR3 has 14 amino acids. Germline V CDR1 and CDR2: MGHRA, YSYEKL. The V gene lost 4 bases and the J gene lost 9 bases, with 16 bases spanning the gap. Here the CDR3 reads CASSLGQVLGEQFF. CDR3 DNA sequence: TGCGCCAGCAGCCTCGGACAAGTACTCGGTGAGCAGTTCTTC.